The TCR beta chain described here comes from a study of blood T cells in healthy people across ages. A sample-barcoded 5' primer and a J-beta primer mix were used in a second PCR of roughly 7 to 11 cycles. MiXCR was run by TCRdb on the 5' RACE reads, yielding one entry per CDR3 protein. This sample carries more than 700,000 distinct CDR3 sequences, 46% of them seen once, and the ten largest clones take 15% to 20%. Overall study results and limits: The fall in TCR beta diversity per million T cells was roughly linear with age.

The germline gives CDR1 MNHEY, CDR2 SMNVEV (reference sequence). This CDR3 has 14 residues. Trimming left V 6 bases short and J 2 bases short, with 11 bases between. Worth noting for this clonotype: The antigen is not known.

The sequencing sample was made of blood. The sequence derives from a man at least 80 years old in good health. This chain links TRBV27 with TRBJ1-5, with a tentative D call TRBD1 (6 bases). CDR3 sequence (DNA): TGTGCCAGCAGGAGACAGGCGGGCAATCAGCCCCAGCATTTT. It yields the protein CASRRQAGNQPQHF.